Included here is one T cell receptor (beta chain) sequence, with context. Generated by immunoSEQ multiplex PCR, the TCRdb table keeps only in-frame clones and is missing some. The table includes more than 90,000 clones, approximately 95% detected once. The source of the sample is a study of technical replicates of blood from several donors. The clonotype comes from a human donor in good health. The sequenced sample was T cells isolated from PBMCs.

CDR3 bases: TGTGCCAGCAGCGGGGTGACTAGCGGGGACCCGAGGGAGCAGTACTTC. It translates to CASSGVTSGDPREQYF. This chain links TRBV5-5 with TRBJ2-7; TRBD2 matches 11 bases. The CDR3 has 16 amino acids. In germline, CDR1 is SGHKS, CDR2 YYEKEE (reference sequence). V shed 4 bases and J 7 bases; nucleotides not matched to a gene: 13.